This TCR beta chain was documented in a study of shared clonotypes between healthy human individuals. Study context: The donor group consisted of two women and a few men, aged 18 to 49. Findings of the study overall: Some naive CD4 clonotypes, approximately 4.5%, turned up in common across a handful of donors.

Here immunoSEQ multiplex PCR was the method, and the copy in TCRdb shows in-frame clones only, minus some. The sample lists roughly 1 million clones, approximately 80% occurring once. Each sample came from a Caucasian adult donor living in Nashville, Tennessee. To note about this clone: Its specificity is unknown.

CDR1 is SGHKS and CDR2 is YYEKEE in the germline V gene (reference sequence). The CDR3 is made up of 11 amino acids. V was cut by 1 base and J by 8 bases, with 3 bases left in between. The receptor's source is a man aged 18 to 29 in good health. Some clones in this sample may be carry-over from other donors' samples. The V call is TRBV5-5, the J call TRBJ1-4; D is unresolved. Sequenced material: memory CD4+ T cells from PBMCs. Documented subset: CD45RA-negative fraction. CDR3 bases: TGTGCCAGCAGCTTGAGCGAAAAACTGTTTTTT. Protein product: CASSLSEKLFF. Filled out from reference TRBV5-5 and TRBJ1-4, the complete variable domain reads DAGVTQSPTHLIKTRGQQVTLRCSPISGHKSVSWYQQVLGQGPQFIFQYYEKEERGRGNFPDRFSARQFPNYSSELNVNALLLGDSALYLCASSLSEKLFFGSGTQLSVL.